The 6 T cell receptor beta chains presented below share a single source sample, sequenced in a study of cytomegalovirus exposure and HLA in healthy donors. Produced via immunoSEQ multiplex PCR; TCRdb's table is partial and in-frame only. This sample has roughly 80,000 clones, with 90% to 95% found just once. Sequenced input: PBMCs. These receptors came from a man aged 18 to 29 in good health and CMV-seronegative.

This chain's CDR3 is CASASGESSYNEQFF. The CDR3 bases are TGTGCCAGCGCCTCGGGGGAAAGCTCCTACAATGAGCAGTTCTTC. The gene calls are TRBV6-4 and TRBJ2-1; TRBD2 is a possible D gene (6 bases). This CDR3 has 15 amino acids. CDR1 and CDR2 from the germline V gene are MRHNA and SNTAGT. Trimming removed 8 bases at V and 0 bases at J, with 14 bases between.

The chain combines TRBV9 with TRBJ1-2; D might be TRBD1 (5 bases). Trimming removed 3 bases at V and 1 base at J, with 10 bases between. CDR1 SGDLS and CDR2 YYNGEE come from the germline V gene. This CDR3 is 14 amino acids long. CDR3 sequence reads: CASSDDSYNYGYTF. CDR3 bases: TGTGCCAGCAGCGACGACAGTTATAACTATGGCTACACCTTC.

The chain employs TRBV6-9 and TRBJ2-2; possible D gene TRBD2, 6 bases. Per germline, CDR1 MNHGY and CDR2 SVAAGI. The CDR3 extends over 15 amino acids. The V end lost 5 bases, the J end lost 6 bases, and 16 bases lay between the germline ends. The CDR3 DNA follows: TGTGCCAGCAGTACTCTCCCACCGGGGGCCGGGGAGCTGTTTTTT. It translates to CASSTLPPGAGELFF.

This clone was seen once. V usage is TRBV27 and J usage is TRBJ2-3, with no clear D. Trimming removed 7 bases from V and 2 bases from J, with 4 bases in between. The germline V gene has CDR1 MNHEY and CDR2 SMNVEV (reference sequence). CDR3 length equals 11 residues. This chain's CDR3 is CASTDTDTQYF. The CDR3 DNA sequence: TGTGCCAGCACAGACACAGATACGCAGTATTTT.

The chain is built from TRBV18 and TRBJ2-1; TRBD2 agrees at 14 bases. Germline CDR1 and CDR2: KGHSH and LQKENI. With 1 base clipped from V and 6 bases from J, the junction kept 14 bases outside the gene matches. The CDR3 contains 20 residues. The DNA for the CDR3 is TGTGCCAGCTCACCACTCCGCGGGACAGGAGGGACTAGCGGGAGCAATGAGCAGTTCTTC. This encodes CASSPLRGTGGTSGSNEQFF.

This chain links TRBV5-1 with TRBJ1-6, with D perhaps TRBD1 (5 bases). The CDR3 has 19 amino acids. Trimming removed 4 bases at V and 8 bases at J, with 28 bases between. Per germline, CDR1 SGHRS and CDR2 YFSETQ. The CDR3 loop reads CASSLRLFNRTGGDSPLHF. The CDR3 DNA sequence: TGCGCCAGCAGCCTTCGACTGTTTAACAGGACCGGCGGAGATTCACCCCTCCACTTT.